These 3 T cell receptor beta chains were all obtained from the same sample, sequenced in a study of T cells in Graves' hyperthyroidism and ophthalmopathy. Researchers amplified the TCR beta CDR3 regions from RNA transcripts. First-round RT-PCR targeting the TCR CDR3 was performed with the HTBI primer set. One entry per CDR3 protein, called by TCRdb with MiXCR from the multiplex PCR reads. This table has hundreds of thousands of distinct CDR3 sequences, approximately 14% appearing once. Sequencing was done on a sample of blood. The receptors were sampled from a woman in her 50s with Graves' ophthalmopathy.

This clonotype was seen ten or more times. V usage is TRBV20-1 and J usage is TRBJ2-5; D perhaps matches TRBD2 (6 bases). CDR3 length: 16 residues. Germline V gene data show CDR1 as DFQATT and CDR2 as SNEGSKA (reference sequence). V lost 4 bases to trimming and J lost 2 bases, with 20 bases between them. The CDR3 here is CSATGLPGTSQETQYF. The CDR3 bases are TGCAGTGCTACCGGACTACCCGGGACGTCGCAAGAGACCCAGTACTTC.

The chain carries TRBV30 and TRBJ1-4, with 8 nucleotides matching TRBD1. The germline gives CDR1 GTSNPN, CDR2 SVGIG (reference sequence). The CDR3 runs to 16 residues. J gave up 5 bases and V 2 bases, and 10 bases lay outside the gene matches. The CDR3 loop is CAWSPLSGTGNEKLFF. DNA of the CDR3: TGTGCCTGGAGTCCTCTTTCTGGGACAGGCAATGAAAAACTGTTTTTT.

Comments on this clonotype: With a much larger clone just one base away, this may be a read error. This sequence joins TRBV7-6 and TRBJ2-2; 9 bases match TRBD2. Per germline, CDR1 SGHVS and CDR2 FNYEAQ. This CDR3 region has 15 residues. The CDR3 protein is CASSSGTSRTGEPFF. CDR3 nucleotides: TGTGCCAGCAGCTCCGGGACTAGCAGGACCGGGGAGCCGTTTTTT.